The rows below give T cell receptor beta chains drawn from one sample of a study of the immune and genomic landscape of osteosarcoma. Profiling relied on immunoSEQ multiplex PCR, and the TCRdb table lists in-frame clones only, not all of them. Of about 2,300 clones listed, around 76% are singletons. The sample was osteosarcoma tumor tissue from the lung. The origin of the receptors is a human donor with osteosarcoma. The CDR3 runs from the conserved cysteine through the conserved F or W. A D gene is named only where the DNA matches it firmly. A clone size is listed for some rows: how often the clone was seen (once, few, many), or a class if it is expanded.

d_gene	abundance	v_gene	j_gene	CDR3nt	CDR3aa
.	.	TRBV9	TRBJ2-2	TGTGCCAGCAGCGGATCCGGGGAGCTGTTTTTT	CASSGSGELFF
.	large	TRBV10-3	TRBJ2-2	TGTGCCATCAGTGAACGAGGGGAGCTGTTTTTT	CAISERGELFF
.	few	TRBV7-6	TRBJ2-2	TGTGCCAGCAGCCCACTAGCTCTGAACACCGGGGAGCTGTTTTTT	CASSPLALNTGELFF
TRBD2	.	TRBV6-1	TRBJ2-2	TGTGCCAGCAGTGCGGAGCGGGGGAGCGGGACCGGGGAGCTGTTTTTT	CASSAERGSGTGELFF
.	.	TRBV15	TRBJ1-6	TGTGCCACCAGCAGGGATAATTCACCCCTCCACTTT	CATSRDNSPLHF
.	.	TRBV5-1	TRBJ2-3	TGCGCCAGCAGTTGGAGGGTGGGGACAGATACGCAGTATTTT	CASSWRVGTDTQYF
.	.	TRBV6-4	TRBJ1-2	TGTGCCAGCAGTGACTCCGGGCATGGGGGACGTGACGGCTACACCTTC	CASSDSGHGGRDGYTF
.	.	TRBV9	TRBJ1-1	TGTGCCAGCAGCGTAGCCGATGCTGAAGCTTTCTTT	CASSVADAEAFF
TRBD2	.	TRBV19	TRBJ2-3	TGTGCCAGTAGTACGGGACTAGCGGGCACAGATACGCAGTATTTT	CASSTGLAGTDTQYF
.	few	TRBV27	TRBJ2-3	TGTGCCAGCAGTCTCATGCTAGGGGCTTTAGGGCCGCAGTATTTT	CASSLMLGALGPQYF
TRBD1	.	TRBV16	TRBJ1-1	TGTGCCAGCAGCCGCCCACAGGGGTTCAACACTGAAGCTTTCTTT	CASSRPQGFNTEAFF
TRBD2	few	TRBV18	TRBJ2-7	TGTGCCAGCTCACCGACTAGCGGGGGTGCCCGCTCCTACGAGCAGTACTTC	CASSPTSGGARSYEQYF
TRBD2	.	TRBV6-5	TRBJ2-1	TGTGCCACCGCGCCGGGACTAGGCTACAATGAGCAGTTCTTC	CATAPGLGYNEQFF
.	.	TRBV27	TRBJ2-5	TGTGCCAGCAGTTGGAGGGGGGGCCGGGAGACCCAGTACTTC	CASSWRGGRETQYF
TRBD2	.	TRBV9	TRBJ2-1	TGTGCCAGCAGCCCAGAGCGGGCAGCGGGGGCTAGTTTGGGGAATGAGCAGTTCTTC	CASSPERAAGASLGNEQFF
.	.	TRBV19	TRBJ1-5	TGTGCCAGTAGTATAGCTGCGGCCTCGGGACAGCCCCAGCATTTT	CASSIAAASGQPQHF
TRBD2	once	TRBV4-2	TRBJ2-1	TGTGCCAGCAGCCAGGTAGCGGGGGGAAGCTCCTACAATGAGCAGTTCTTC	CASSQVAGGSSYNEQFF